What follows is one T cell receptor (beta chain) and its context. V lost 3 bases to trimming and J lost 2 bases; unmatched junction nucleotides: 12. The CDR3 is made up of 17 amino acids. Germline V gene lookup returns CDR1 SGHDN and CDR2 FVKESK. The sample comes from a study of shared T cell receptors in the human thymus. The protocol was immunoSEQ multiplex PCR, while the TCRdb copy is restricted to in-frame clones and leaves out a portion. The profile shows 630,000 or so clones, about 90% of them singletons. This sample also appeared in a second study, on human thymus T cells.

This rearrangement joins TRBV14 to TRBJ1-2, with 7 bases lining up with TRBD1. Sequencing was done on a sample of thymocytes. The sequence was obtained from a boy under three years old with a congenital heart defect. In DNA, the CDR3 is TGTGCCAGCAGCCACGATACCGGGACAGAGACCAACTATGGCTACACCTTC. Translated, it gives CASSHDTGTETNYGYTF.